This T cell receptor beta chain was retrieved from a study of blood T cell repertoires in COVID-19. Trimming removed 2 bases at V and 4 bases at J, with 9 bases between. CDR3 size: 13 residues. Germline V gives CDR1 SGHDN, CDR2 FVKESK. Some clones are missing from TCRdb's copy, which holds only in-frame ones; the method was immunoSEQ multiplex PCR. Counted here are roughly 200,000 clones, about 85% occurring once; the ten biggest clones make up 18%. The clonotype was recovered from a person between 65 and 79 years old with COVID-19, enrolled during active disease. The sequenced sample consisted of peripheral blood. This rearrangement joins TRBV14 to TRBJ2-7; the D is unclear. CDR3 loop: CASSQLPPYEQYF. In nucleotides, the CDR3 is TGTGCCAGCAGCCAACTACCCCCTTACGAGCAGTACTTC.